A single sample gave rise to the 23 T cell receptor beta chains below, sequenced in a study of blood T cell repertoires in COVID-19. The assay was immunoSEQ multiplex PCR, and TCRdb's table has in-frame clones only and misses some. Counted here are fewer than 350,000 clones, over 75% occurring once; the ten biggest clones make up roughly 7%. The sequencing sample was made of peripheral blood. The origin of the receptors is a woman in her 30s with COVID-19, enrolled during active disease.

V usage is TRBV29-1 and J usage is TRBJ1-2, with 10 positions matching TRBD1. There are 13 residues in the CDR3. Germline values: CDR1 SQVTM, CDR2 ANQGSEA. V trimming: 7 bases; J trimming: 5 bases; junction bases outside the gene matches: 7. CDR3 in DNA: TGCAGCGCCCGGGACAGGGGAACTTATGGCTACACCTTC. Its protein product is CSARDRGTYGYTF.

The chain carries TRBV2 and TRBJ2-7; D is perhaps TRBD2 (7 bases). This CDR3 is 13 amino acids long. CDR1 SNHLY and CDR2 FYNNEI come from the germline V gene. The ends were cut back, 0 bases at V and 6 bases at J, with 9 bases in the middle. The CDR3 loop reads CASSEARGGEQYF. CDR3 DNA: TGTGCCAGCAGTGAAGCGAGGGGGGGCGAGCAGTACTTC.

This clone occurred once. The chain recombines TRBV10-1 with TRBJ1-5, with a weak D call TRBD1 (5 bases). The germline V gene encodes CDR1 WNHNN and CDR2 SYGVQD (reference sequence). Deletions cut 1 base from V and 1 base from J, with 14 bases between. The CDR3 has 17 amino acids. The CDR3: CASSELVYQGSNQPQHF. Written as DNA, the CDR3 is TGCGCCAGCAGTGAGTTAGTTTACCAGGGAAGCAATCAGCCCCAGCATTTT.

This clone was observed a single time. The V and J genes are TRBV5-1 and TRBJ1-2; no firm D call. This CDR3 region has 13 residues. Per the germline V gene, CDR1 is SGHRS and CDR2 is YFSETQ. V was clipped by 0 bases and J by 1 base, with 4 bases between them. Here the CDR3 reads CASSLGHNYGYTF. Written as DNA, the CDR3 is TGCGCCAGCAGCTTGGGACATAACTATGGCTACACCTTC.

V gene TRBV21-1 combines with J gene TRBJ1-5; the DNA was not used to check the table's D call, TRBD1. TRBV21-1 is shown as a pseudogene. This CDR3 region has 14 residues. In DNA, the CDR3 is TGTGCCAGCAGCCCACAGGGAGCTAAACAGCCCCAGCATTTT. Translation gives CASSPQGAKQPQHF.

V usage is TRBV18 and J usage is TRBJ2-1; possible D gene TRBD1, 6 bases. CDR1 and CDR2 from the germline V gene are KGHSH and LQKENI. The CDR3 extends over 13 amino acids. V was pared by 4 bases and J by 2 bases, with 6 bases between. The CDR3 region has the DNA TGTGCCAGCTCACAGGGGGCCTACAATGAGCAGTTCTTC. This translates into CASSQGAYNEQFF.

This sequence joins TRBV19 and TRBJ2-5, with TRBD2 as a possible D gene (5 bases). Trimming removed 3 bases from V and 7 bases from J, with 12 bases in between. The CDR3 is 13 residues long. Germline-derived CDR1 and CDR2 are LNHDA and SQIVND (reference sequence). DNA of the CDR3: TGTGCCAGTAGTATCGGCGGGTACTTGACCCAGTACTTC. As protein: CASSIGGYLTQYF.

The chain uses TRBV5-3 and TRBJ2-7; the match to TRBD2 covers 8 bases. TRBV5-3 has ORF status, its function being uncertain. V shed 0 bases and J 3 bases; nucleotides not matched to a gene: 5. This CDR3 has 15 amino acids. The CDR3 nucleotides are TGTGCCAGAAGCTTGGACGTAGCGGGATTCTACGAGCAGTACTTC. It codes for CARSLDVAGFYEQYF.

Only one count was recorded for this clone. The CDR3 reads CASSRFSQRDYGYTF. Written as DNA, the CDR3 is TGTGCCAGCAGTCGCTTCAGTCAACGGGACTATGGCTACACCTTC. This chain links TRBV6-5 with TRBJ1-2; the D is unclear. Germline V lookup: CDR1 MNHEY, CDR2 SVGAGI. Trimming took 5 bases from V and 3 from J, leaving 16 bases between them. The CDR3 consists of 15 residues.

This clone was observed a single time. The chain joins TRBV5-1 to TRBJ1-6; 8 nucleotides agree with TRBD1. Germline CDR1 and CDR2: SGHRS and YFSETQ. The CDR3 loop spans 14 amino acids. V lost 2 bases and J lost 8; bases outside the gene matches: 3. The CDR3 spells CASSLGQGDSPLHF. The CDR3 DNA is TGCGCCAGCAGCTTAGGACAGGGAGATTCACCCCTCCACTTT.

This clone came up once. V gene TRBV30 combines with J gene TRBJ1-3, with unresolved D. The CDR3 length is 14 residues. Trimming pared 0 bases from V and 2 bases from J, leaving 8 bases between. The germline CDR1 and CDR2 sequences are GTSNPN and SVGIG (reference sequence). As DNA, the CDR3 is TGTGCCTGGAGTGTACGAGGGACTGGAAACACCATATATTTT. It specifies CAWSVRGTGNTIYF.

Only one count was recorded for this clone. The V call is TRBV9, the J call TRBJ2-7; D might be TRBD1 (5 bases). Germline assignment: CDR1 SGDLS and CDR2 YYNGEE. Trimming removed 0 bases at V and 5 bases at J, with 12 bases between. The CDR3 extends over 14 amino acids. The CDR3 nucleotides read TGTGCCAGCAGCGTAGACCAGGGTACCGACGAGCAGTACTTC. It translates to CASSVDQGTDEQYF.

This chain links TRBV10-1 with TRBJ2-2; D is ambiguous. Trimming shortened V by 6 bases and J by 1 base, and 9 bases separated the two germline ends. CDR3 length equals 14 residues. Germline V lookup: CDR1 WNHNN, CDR2 SYGVQD (reference sequence). The CDR3 nucleotides read TGCGCCAGCAGGCCGGTTGAGAACACCGGGGAGCTGTTTTTT. It is translated as CASRPVENTGELFF.

This clone was seen more than once but under ten times. The V gene is TRBV28, the J gene TRBJ1-6, with 9 positions matching TRBD1. With 6 bases clipped from V and 8 bases from J, the junction kept 11 bases outside the gene matches. Germline-derived CDR1 and CDR2 are MDHEN and SYDVKM. The CDR3 totals 16 residues. In nucleotides, the CDR3 is TGTGCCAGCAGCCTTAGGACAGGGGTTTTGGATTCACCCCTCCACTTT. Amino acids: CASSLRTGVLDSPLHF.

J is TRBJ1-6 and V is TRBV4-3, with D possibly TRBD1 on 5 matching bases. V was trimmed by 4 bases and J by 6 bases, leaving 19 bases between them. This CDR3 contains 17 residues. Germline CDR1 LGHNA, CDR2 YSLEER. The CDR3 spells CASSRQGITQLNSPLHF. The CDR3 DNA sequence: TGCGCCAGCAGCCGCCAGGGAATCACTCAACTTAATTCACCCCTCCACTTT.

V gene TRBV28 combines with J gene TRBJ2-7; no reliable D call. The CDR3 contains 11 residues. V lost 6 bases, J lost 2 bases, and 5 bases lay in between. Germline V gene sequence: CDR1 MDHEN, CDR2 SYDVKM. The CDR3 loop reads CASSRTYEQYF. DNA for the CDR3: TGTGCCAGCAGCCGTACCTACGAGCAGTACTTC.

Worth noting for this clone: One end of the junction varies from germline; a read error may be responsible. The chain has TRBV2 and TRBJ2-7; 8 nucleotides align to TRBD2. Germline V gene data show CDR1 as SNHLY and CDR2 as FYNNEI. The CDR3 runs 14 residues. The CDR3 DNA reads TGTGCCAGCAGAGAAGCGGGAGTGGCCTACGAGCAGTACTTC. Protein product: CASREAGVAYEQYF.

The V call is TRBV5-1, the J call TRBJ2-7; 7 nucleotides match TRBD2. The germline gives CDR1 SGHRS, CDR2 YFSETQ. V trimming: 4 bases; J trimming: 9 bases; junction bases outside the gene matches: 19. The CDR3 has 16 amino acids. CDR3 loop: CASSPSGWAGVQGQYF. CDR3 nucleotide sequence: TGCGCCAGCAGCCCGTCGGGGTGGGCGGGAGTTCAAGGGCAGTACTTC.

J is TRBJ2-2 and V is TRBV4-1, with 8 bases fitting TRBD1. Losses at the gene ends were 0 bases for V and 5 bases for J; bases not matched to a gene: 8. CDR3 size: 17 residues. Germline CDR1 and CDR2: MGHRA and YSYEKL. The CDR3 nucleotides are TGCGCCAGCAGCCAAGACAGGCAGGGGGCGCGTACCGGGGAGCTGTTTTTT. As protein: CASSQDRQGARTGELFF.

This sequence joins TRBV15 and TRBJ1-4; tentatively, D is TRBD1 (5 bases). The V gene's germline CDR1 is LNHNV and CDR2 YYDKDF (reference sequence). The CDR3 runs 15 residues. V dropped 5 bases and J dropped 8 bases, with 18 bases sitting between them. CDR3 in DNA: TGTGCCACCAGCGTCTATGGGGCACCCGAAGAAAAACTGTTTTTT. Its protein product is CATSVYGAPEEKLFF. The whole variable domain, remainder taken from reference TRBV15 and TRBJ1-4, is DAMVIQNPRYQVTQFGKPVTLSCSQTLNHNVMYWYQQKSSQAPKLLFHYYDKDFNNEADTPDNFQSRRPNTSFCFLDIRSPGLGDTAMYLCATSVYGAPEEKLFFGSGTQLSVL.

This chain joins TRBV5-4 and TRBJ2-3; D gene unclear. V lost 6 bases and J 2 bases, leaving 13 bases between the germline ends. This CDR3 has 14 residues. Germline CDR1 is SGHNT and CDR2 is YYREEE (reference sequence). This CDR3 is CASKANSPTDTQYF. The DNA of the CDR3 is TGTGCCAGCAAAGCAAATAGTCCCACAGATACGCAGTATTTT.

The chain links TRBV6-6 to TRBJ1-2; possible D gene TRBD1, 5 bases. This CDR3 is built from 14 residues. The germline V gene encodes CDR1 MNHNY and CDR2 SVGAGI (reference sequence). The V and J ends lost 2 bases and 1 base respectively, with 8 bases between them. The CDR3 sequence: CASSYGGGNYGYTF. For the CDR3, the DNA is TGTGCCAGCAGTTACGGGGGAGGTAACTATGGCTACACCTTC.

The chain employs TRBV2 and TRBJ1-4, with 10 bases aligning to TRBD1. CDR1 and CDR2 from the germline V gene are SNHLY and FYNNEI. This CDR3 region has 14 residues. J gave up 7 bases and V 8 bases, and 7 bases lay outside the gene matches. Written as DNA, the CDR3 is TGTGCCAGCCTGGCCTGGACAGGGGGTGAAAAACTGTTTTTT. Protein: CASLAWTGGEKLFF. The variable domain in full, with the rest retrieved from reference TRBV2 and TRBJ1-4, is EPEVTQTPSHQVTQMGQEVILRCVPISNHLYFYWYRQILGQKVEFLVSFYNNEISEKSEIFDDQFSVERPDGSNFTLKIRSTKLEDSAMYFCASLAWTGGEKLFFGSGTQLSVL.